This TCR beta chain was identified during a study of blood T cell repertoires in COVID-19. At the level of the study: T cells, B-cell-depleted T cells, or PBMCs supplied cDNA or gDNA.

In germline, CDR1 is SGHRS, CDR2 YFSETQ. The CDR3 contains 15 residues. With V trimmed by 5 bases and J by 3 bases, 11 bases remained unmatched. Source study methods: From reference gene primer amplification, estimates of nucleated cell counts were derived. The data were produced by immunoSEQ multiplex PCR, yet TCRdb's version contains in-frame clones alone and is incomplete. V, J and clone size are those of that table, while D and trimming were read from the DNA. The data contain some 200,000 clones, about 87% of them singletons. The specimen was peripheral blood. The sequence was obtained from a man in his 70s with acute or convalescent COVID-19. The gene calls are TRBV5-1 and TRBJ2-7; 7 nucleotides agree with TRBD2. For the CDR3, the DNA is TGCGCCAGCAGAGGTGGGAGGGCCGAAAACTACGAGCAGTACTTC. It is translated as CASRGGRAENYEQYF.